The clone carrying this TCR beta chain was seen repeatedly, ten times or more. What it recognizes is unknown. This sample was taken from a study of T-cell reconstitution after alpha-beta-depleted transplantation in children. Study conclusions and caveats: The authors attributed T-cell counts and diversity one year after transplant mostly to newly produced T cells. Where alpha-beta T cells came from about two months after transplant was reportedly several hundred expanded graft clones.

The length of the CDR3 is 15 residues. Germline loops: CDR1 MDHEN, CDR2 SYDVKM. V trimming: 5 bases; J trimming: 7 bases; junction bases outside the gene matches: 10. Using unique molecular identifiers, the investigators prepared the TCRbeta library. One entry per CDR3 protein, called by TCRdb with MiXCR from the PCR reads. The profile covers roughly 4,200 distinct CDR3 sequences, with approximately 20% appearing a single time and over 40% taken by the ten largest. V gene TRBV28 combines with J gene TRBJ1-5; 8 nucleotides agree with TRBD1. The clonotype originates from a male patient between 2 and 10 years old who had a stem cell transplant for acute lymphoblastic leukemia, so the T cells may come from the graft donor. Sequenced material: PBMCs, mostly from graft donor cells, taken 180 days after TCRalphabeta/CD19-depleted stem cell transplant. The CDR3 DNA reads TGTGCCAGCAGTATAACAGGGGGTCCATCCCAGCCCCAGCATTTT. It yields the protein CASSITGGPSQPQHF.